This T cell receptor (beta chain) came from a study of CD8+CD57+ T cells in acquired aplastic anemia. Study background: Sorting CD4+ and CD8+ cells gave DNA averaging roughly 3.5 ug.

Of note for this clonotype: The antigen is not known.

Only patients with CD8+CD57+ cell expansion on flow cytometry were chosen for sequencing. The study's findings and limits: Levels of CD8+ Simpson's diversity were not significantly distinct in patients versus controls.

The study profiled TCR beta VDJ and CDR3 using genomic DNA as template. TCRdb processed the reads anew with MiXCR; each CDR3 protein has one entry. The sample lists approximately 150,000 distinct CDR3 sequences, roughly 45% occurring once. Sequencing was done on a sample of sorted CD4+, CD8+, or CD8+CD57+ T cells (not recorded which) from PBMCs. This receptor was identified in a human donor with aplastic anemia.

The CDR3 DNA is TGCAGCGTGACCGGGGACGCAGATACGCAGTATTTT. Residues: CSVTGDADTQYF. The chain couples TRBV29-1 to TRBJ2-3; D is perhaps TRBD1 or TRBD2 (5 bases each). The V gene's germline CDR1 is SQVTM and CDR2 ANQGSEA. CDR3 size: 12 residues. The germline V and J ends were trimmed by 6 bases and 4 bases, with 11 bases remaining between them.